A selection of T cell receptor beta chains follows, all from one sample in a study of blood T cell repertoires in COVID-19. The protocol was immunoSEQ multiplex PCR, while the TCRdb copy is restricted to in-frame clones and leaves out a portion. The sample gives 170,000 or so clones, around nine tenths of which show up once; 2.7% is in the top ten. Material for sequencing was peripheral blood. These receptor sequences come from a man in his forties or fifties with active or convalescent COVID-19. Each CDR3 is given with its conserved first and last residue. The order of the fields is D gene, V gene, CDR3 length, clone size, J gene, CDR3 protein, CDR3 DNA. The D gene is left open where the match is weak. Size is stated for part of the rows, as once, few or many counts, or as a class when the clone is expanded.

TRBD1	TRBV19	17	NA	TRBJ1-5	CASSADYRGNPLQPQHF	TGTGCCAGTAGTGCGGATTACAGGGGGAATCCCCTGCAGCCCCAGCATTTT
TRBD1	TRBV30	13	NA	TRBJ1-5	CAWAGGHLKPQHF	TGTGCCTGGGCAGGGGGCCATTTGAAGCCCCAGCATTTT
NA	TRBV5-6	15	NA	TRBJ2-2	CASSLDPGNTGELFF	TGTGCCAGCAGCTTGGATCCAGGGAACACCGGGGAGCTGTTTTTT
NA	TRBV6-5	13	NA	TRBJ2-5	CASNLAGEETQYF	TGTGCCAGCAATCTGGCAGGGGAAGAGACCCAGTACTTC
TRBD2	TRBV2	16	few	TRBJ2-5	CASSRRASGPQETQYF	TGTGCCAGCAGCAGGAGGGCTAGCGGACCCCAAGAGACCCAGTACTTC
NA	TRBV6-5	15	NA	TRBJ1-6	CASSYQGLENSPLHF	TGTGCCAGCAGTTACCAGGGGTTAGAGAATTCACCCCTCCACTTT
NA	TRBV5-1	14	NA	TRBJ2-7	CASSLGVPGYEQYF	TGCGCCAGCAGCTTAGGGGTTCCGGGCTACGAGCAGTACTTC
NA	TRBV18	15	NA	TRBJ1-5	CASSPTGTPNQPQHF	TGTGCCAGCTCACCGACCGGGACACCTAATCAGCCCCAGCATTTT
NA	TRBV28	12	NA	TRBJ1-2	CASSLRRDGYTF	TGTGCCAGCAGTCTCAGGAGGGATGGCTACACCTTC
TRBD1	TRBV19	12	once	TRBJ1-4	CASGTADEKLFF	TGTGCCAGTGGGACAGCAGATGAAAAACTGTTTTTT
NA	TRBV5-1	13	NA	TRBJ2-1	CASSLVQYNEQFF	TGCGCCAGCAGCTTGGTCCAGTACAATGAGCAGTTCTTC
TRBD1	TRBV6-1	16	NA	TRBJ1-1	CASSGTGAVLNTEAFF	TGTGCCAGCAGTGGAACAGGGGCGGTTTTGAACACTGAAGCTTTCTTT
TRBD1	TRBV27	14	once	TRBJ1-6	CASSFQTGNSPLHF	TGTGCCAGCAGTTTCCAGACAGGGAATTCACCCCTCCACTTT
NA	TRBV3-1/TRBV3-2	12	NA	TRBJ1-1	CASSQDLVRAFF	TGTGCCAGCAGCCAAGATCTCGTTAGAGCTTTCTTT
TRBD1	TRBV30	13	NA	TRBJ2-1	CAYGGQVVHEQFF	TGTGCCTACGGGGGACAGGTGGTTCATGAGCAGTTCTTC
NA	TRBV14	14	NA	TRBJ1-6	CASSQGIGLSPLHF	TGTGCCAGCAGCCAAGGAATAGGACTTTCACCCCTCCACTTT
NA	TRBV9	14	few	TRBJ1-2	CASSVAERVGGYTF	TGTGCCAGCAGCGTAGCGGAGAGGGTCGGTGGCTACACCTTC
TRBD1	TRBV27	12	few	TRBJ1-1	CASSSYRGEAFF	TGTGCCAGCAGTTCCTACAGGGGTGAAGCTTTCTTT
NA	TRBV9	17	NA	TRBJ2-4	CASSVSGGASPKNIQYF	TGTGCCAGCAGCGTATCCGGCGGGGCTAGTCCCAAAAACATTCAGTACTTC
TRBD1	TRBV24-1	13	NA	TRBJ1-1	CATSGNRGTEAFF	TGTGCCACCAGTGGGAACAGGGGCACTGAAGCTTTCTTT
NA	TRBV30	13	NA	TRBJ1-2	CAWTRGDYYGYTF	TGTGCCTGGACTCGCGGGGACTACTATGGCTACACCTTC
NA	TRBV6-2/TRBV6-3	14	once	TRBJ2-7	CASSYYDRGYEQYF	TGTGCCAGCAGTTACTACGATAGGGGTTACGAGCAGTACTTC
TRBD1	TRBV27	14	NA	TRBJ1-2	CASSTGQGGYGYTF	TGTGCCAGCAGTACCGGACAGGGGGGCTATGGCTACACCTTC
TRBD1	TRBV5-4	14	NA	TRBJ1-2	CASSLPRTGLGYTF	TGTGCCAGCAGCCTGCCCCGGACAGGATTAGGCTACACCTTC
NA	TRBV19	14	NA	TRBJ2-5	CARNQSRVTETQYF	TGTGCCAGGAACCAGAGCAGGGTAACGGAGACCCAGTACTTC
TRBD1	TRBV29-1	13	NA	TRBJ1-1	CSVVTGDGTEAFF	TGCAGCGTCGTAACAGGGGACGGGACTGAAGCTTTCTTT
NA	TRBV28	16	NA	TRBJ1-6	CASSYRPSSYNSPLHF	TGTGCCAGCAGTTACAGGCCAAGCTCCTATAATTCACCCCTCCACTTT
NA	TRBV7-9	15	NA	TRBJ1-3	CASSLSGGSGNTIYF	TGTGCCAGCAGCTTAAGTGGAGGCTCTGGAAACACCATATATTTT
NA	TRBV30	13	NA	TRBJ1-2	CAWKYQVPHGYTF	TGTGCCTGGAAGTATCAGGTTCCTCATGGCTACACCTTC
TRBD1	TRBV2	14	once	TRBJ2-2	CASTGQGRTGELFF	TGTGCCAGCACGGGACAGGGAAGGACCGGGGAGCTGTTTTTT
NA	TRBV30	13	NA	TRBJ1-1	CAWSSPVGEEAFF	TGTGCCTGGAGTAGCCCAGTCGGGGAAGAAGCTTTCTTT
TRBD1	TRBV7-2	17	once	TRBJ1-6	CASSFTETGMGTSPLHF	TGTGCCAGCAGCTTTACTGAGACAGGGATGGGTACTTCACCCCTCCACTTT
TRBD1	TRBV19	17	NA	TRBJ2-2	CASSLMDRGRGTGELFF	TGTGCCAGTAGTCTCATGGACAGGGGGCGGGGCACCGGGGAGCTGTTTTTT
TRBD1	TRBV5-4	16	NA	TRBJ1-5	CASSFTGTGATQPQHF	TGTGCCAGCAGCTTCACTGGGACAGGGGCGACTCAGCCCCAGCATTTT
NA	TRBV7-3	16	few	TRBJ1-2	CASSLGGVESNYGYTF	TGTGCCAGCAGCTTAGGGGGCGTTGAGAGTAACTATGGCTACACCTTC
NA	TRBV12-3/TRBV12-4	12	NA	TRBJ2-3	CACQGLTDTQYF	TGTGCCTGTCAGGGGCTCACAGATACGCAGTATTTT
NA	TRBV7-9	14	NA	TRBJ1-5	CASSLEAGNQPQHF	TGTGCCAGCAGCTTAGAGGCAGGGAATCAGCCCCAGCATTTT
NA	TRBV9	13	NA	TRBJ2-3	CASSPLETDTQYF	TGTGCCAGCAGCCCTCTGGAGACAGATACGCAGTATTTT
TRBD1	TRBV3-1/TRBV3-2	15	NA	TRBJ1-5	CASSPGTGGSQPQHF	TGTGCCAGCAGCCCAGGTACAGGGGGCTCTCAGCCCCAGCATTTT
NA	TRBV5-5	15	NA	TRBJ1-6	CASSLWRGQDSPLHF	TGTGCCAGCAGCTTGTGGCGGGGGCAGGATTCACCCCTCCACTTT
NA	TRBV3-1/TRBV3-2	13	NA	TRBJ2-1	CASSQMAGIEQFF	TGTGCCAGCAGCCAAATGGCAGGGATTGAGCAGTTCTTC
NA	TRBV7-8	14	few	TRBJ2-2	CASSLDYYTGELFF	TGTGCCAGCAGCTTAGACTACTACACCGGGGAGCTGTTTTTT
NA	TRBV21-1	16	NA	TRBJ2-1	CASSTLQGVGHNEQFF	TGTGCCAGCAGCACCCTACAGGGGGTTGGGCACAATGAGCAGTTCTTC
NA	TRBV7-2	15	NA	TRBJ2-5	CASRSRGADEETQYF	TGTGCCAGCAGAAGCAGGGGGGCTGACGAAGAGACCCAGTACTTC
NA	TRBV7-9	15	once	TRBJ2-3	CASSSRGMSTDTQYF	TGTGCCAGCAGCTCCAGGGGTATGAGCACAGATACGCAGTATTTT
NA	TRBV10-3	15	once	TRBJ2-5	CAISESGGPPETQYF	TGTGCCATCAGTGAGTCGGGGGGTCCTCCAGAGACCCAGTACTTC
TRBD1	TRBV11-2	15	NA	TRBJ2-7	CASSLGQGVGYEQYF	TGTGCCAGCAGCTTAGGGCAGGGGGTAGGCTACGAGCAGTACTTC
NA	TRBV5-5	17	NA	TRBJ2-7	CASSLVLVRGSGYEQYF	TGTGCCAGCAGCTTGGTTCTAGTGCGGGGCAGTGGATACGAGCAGTACTTC
NA	TRBV10-2	13	NA	TRBJ2-7	CASSEFEGGEQYF	TGCGCCAGCAGTGAGTTTGAGGGAGGCGAGCAGTACTTC
TRBD1	TRBV6-2/TRBV6-3	17	NA	TRBJ2-1	CASSYHNPGQGASEQFF	TGTGCCAGCAGTTACCACAACCCGGGACAGGGGGCGTCTGAGCAGTTCTTC
TRBD1	TRBV10-1	13	NA	TRBJ1-2	CASSAGDRRGYTF	TGCGCCAGCAGTGCCGGGGACAGGAGGGGCTACACCTTC
NA	TRBV5-1	15	NA	TRBJ2-1	CASSSTGSSYNEQFF	TGCGCCAGCAGCTCTACAGGGAGCTCCTACAATGAGCAGTTCTTC
TRBD1	TRBV9	16	NA	TRBJ1-2	CASSEGTGGTFYGYTF	TGTGCCAGCAGCGAGGGGACAGGGGGAACCTTCTATGGCTACACCTTC